Below, 16 T cell receptor beta chains from the same sample are listed, as sequenced in a study of high-grade serous ovarian cancer treatment subgroups. Tumor samples were obtained before definitive surgery or chemotherapy. Here immunoSEQ multiplex PCR was the method, and the copy in TCRdb shows in-frame clones only, minus some. This repertoire shows about 12,000 clones, just over 85% found once; its top ten account for around 2.7%. The sequencing sample was made of tumor tissue. Receptor source: a human donor with high-grade serous ovarian cancer.

This chain's CDR3 is CASSHWLAGPLDTQYF. The CDR3 nucleotides are TGTGCCAGCAGCCACTGGCTAGCGGGGCCATTGGACACCCAGTACTTC. This chain connects TRBV7-8 to TRBJ2-5; 9 nucleotides line up with TRBD2. CDR3 size: 16 residues. The V and J ends lost 5 bases and 8 bases, in that order; junction bases with no gene match: 15. Germline V gives CDR1 SGHVS, CDR2 FQNEAQ.

The sample holds one count of this clone. The genes are TRBV27 and TRBJ2-7, with 7 bases aligning to TRBD1. CDR3 size: 17 residues. Per germline, CDR1 MNHEY and CDR2 SMNVEV (reference sequence). With V trimmed by 5 bases and J by 0 bases, 13 bases remained unmatched. CDR3 sequence: CASSPRPQGPFSYEQYV. For the CDR3, the DNA is TGTGCCAGCAGTCCGCGACCACAGGGGCCATTCTCCTACGAGCAGTACGTC.

The V call is TRBV5-5, the J call TRBJ1-2; D not resolved. Germline CDR1 SGHKS, CDR2 YYEKEE (reference sequence). This CDR3 contains 11 residues. Deletions cut 0 bases from V and 7 bases from J, with 4 bases between. CDR3 sequence: CASSLETGYTF. The CDR3 DNA sequence: TGTGCCAGCAGCTTGGAAACTGGCTACACCTTC.

This clone showed up just once. This specimen includes other DNA sequences encoding the same CDR3. The chain is built from TRBV13 and TRBJ1-4; D perhaps matches TRBD1 (5 bases). CDR1 PRHDT and CDR2 FYEKMQ come from the germline V gene (reference sequence). V lost 9 bases to trimming and J lost 5 bases, with 13 bases between them. This CDR3 comprises 13 residues. CDR3 DNA: TGTGCCAGTTCCGGGACTGAAAATGAAAAACTGTTTTTT. Translation: CASSGTENEKLFF.

DNA of the CDR3: TGCAGCTCGGATACCAACGAGCAGTACGTC. Translated, it gives CSSDTNEQYV. The chain uses TRBV29-1 and TRBJ2-7; no definite D call. CDR3 size: 10 residues. Germline CDR1 reads SQVTM; CDR2 reads ANQGSEA. Trimming took off 8 bases at V and 5 bases at J, with 10 bases between the two ends.

This chain uses TRBV15 with TRBJ1-2; 8 nucleotides agree with TRBD1. Germline assignment: CDR1 LNHNV and CDR2 YYDKDF (reference sequence). The CDR3 contains 17 residues. The trim removed 5 bases at V and 0 bases at J, leaving 11 bases unmatched. For the CDR3, the DNA is TGTGCCACCAGCCTGGACAGGGCAACCCCCACTAACTATGGCTACACCTTC. It yields the protein CATSLDRATPTNYGYTF.

J is TRBJ2-7 and V is TRBV6-5; 10 nucleotides line up with TRBD2. The CDR3 is 14 amino acids. V lost 6 bases and J lost 5; bases outside the gene matches: 7. Germline CDR1 is MNHEY and CDR2 is SVGAGI. The CDR3: CASRRLAGGDEQYF. For the CDR3, the DNA is TGTGCCAGCAGAAGACTAGCGGGCGGGGACGAGCAGTACTTC.

Concerning this clone itself: The CDR3 does not close with the conserved phenylalanine or tryptophan, likely indicating a read error. J is TRBJ1-3 and V is TRBV30; D unclear. Trimming removed 4 bases at V and 0 bases at J, with 7 bases between. Germline V gene sequence: CDR1 GTSNPN, CDR2 SVGIG (reference sequence). The CDR3 length is 13 residues. CDR3 DNA sequence: TGTGCCTGGACCTTCCCCTCTGGAAACACCATATATTCT. This gives the protein CAWTFPSGNTIYS.

This clone was counted only a few times. V usage is TRBV19 and J usage is TRBJ1-1; TRBD1 might be the D (5 bases). The CDR3 totals 14 residues. V lost 6 bases and J 0 bases, leaving 11 bases between the germline ends. Germline CDR1 and CDR2: LNHDA and SQIVND (reference sequence). The DNA for the CDR3 is TGTGCCAGTAGATCCGGGGCGTTGAACACTGAAGCTTTCTTT. This encodes CASRSGALNTEAFF.

The rearrangement links TRBV29-1 to TRBJ2-3, with D tentatively TRBD1 or TRBD2 (7 bases each). Germline-derived CDR1 and CDR2 are SQVTM and ANQGSEA. This CDR3 has 13 residues. Trimming removed 7 bases from V and 1 base from J, with 12 bases in between. The CDR3 nucleotides are TGCAGCGGCGGGGGACAGCGCACAGATACGCAGTATTTT. Translation: CSGGGQRTDTQYF.

This sequence joins TRBV5-1 and TRBJ2-1; D unresolved. V was trimmed by 0 bases and J by 0 bases, leaving 7 bases between them. This CDR3 has 15 amino acids. Germline V gene data show CDR1 as SGHRS and CDR2 as YFSETQ. The CDR3 spells CASSLVADSYNEQFF. CDR3 coding DNA: TGCGCCAGCAGCTTGGTGGCAGACTCCTACAATGAGCAGTTCTTC.

The genes are TRBV6-5 and TRBJ1-2, with a tentative D call TRBD1 (6 bases). The CDR3 has 15 amino acids. The germline gives CDR1 MNHEY, CDR2 SVGAGI. V shed 4 bases and J shed 8 bases, with 20 bases lying between them. In nucleotides, the CDR3 is TGTGCCAGCAGTTGGAACAGGGCGATGGCGGAAGGCTACACCTTC. Translated, it gives CASSWNRAMAEGYTF.

CDR3 loop: CASSIPARSIEKLFF. CDR3 nucleotide sequence: TGTGCCAGTAGTATACCGGCACGCAGCATAGAAAAACTGTTTTTT. The rearrangement uses TRBV19 and TRBJ1-4; D is unclear. Trimming stripped 2 bases from V and 8 bases from J, with 15 bases between. The CDR3 runs to 15 residues. Germline lookup yields CDR1 LNHDA and CDR2 SQIVND (reference sequence).

The V gene is TRBV7-9, the J gene TRBJ2-1, with 10 nucleotides matching TRBD2. The J segment lost 0 bases and the V segment lost 11 bases, leaving 7 bases of the junction unmatched. This CDR3 is 15 amino acids long. From germline, CDR1 is SEHNR and CDR2 FQNEAQ (reference sequence). CDR3 in amino acids: CAFTSGDSSYNEQFF. CDR3 bases: TGTGCCTTCACTAGCGGGGACAGCTCCTACAATGAGCAGTTCTTC.

The gene calls are TRBV4-1 and TRBJ2-5, with TRBD1 as a possible D gene (5 bases). Per the germline V gene, CDR1 is MGHRA and CDR2 is YSYEKL. The CDR3 runs 15 residues. The V gene lost 4 bases and the J gene lost 2 bases, with 14 bases spanning the gap. As DNA, the CDR3 is TGCGCCAGCAGCCCCAACACACAGGTACAAGAGACCCAGTACTTC. Protein product: CASSPNTQVQETQYF.

This clone occurred once. The gene calls are TRBV19 and TRBJ1-4; 7 bases are a match to TRBD1. CDR1 and CDR2 (germline): LNHDA, SQIVND (reference sequence). V shed 5 bases and J 4 bases; nucleotides not matched to a gene: 7. The CDR3 spans 15 residues. Written as DNA, the CDR3 is TGTGCCAGTAGTCTCCAGGGGGTGGTTAATGAAAAACTGTTTTTT. Translation gives CASSLQGVVNEKLFF.